This is a list of T cell receptor beta chains from one sample in a study of cytomegalovirus exposure and HLA in healthy donors. Measured with immunoSEQ multiplex PCR; TCRdb has only the in-frame clones, and not every one. Of some 190,000 clones detected, around four fifths appear once; the ten largest clones hold 1.5% to 2%. The material sequenced was PBMCs. Source of these receptors: a middle-aged man in good health and CMV-seropositive. Each CDR3 is given with its conserved first and last residue. Fields, in order: J gene, D gene, V gene, CDR3 protein. The D gene is left open where the match is weak.

TRBJ1-2,TRBD1,TRBV19,CASSTLNWDSTPGYTF
TRBJ1-1,.,TRBV6-1,CASSEGPALKAFF
TRBJ2-7,TRBD1,TRBV7-9,CASSPRTGLGTYEQYF
TRBJ1-3,TRBD1,TRBV9,CASSVTGGASGNTIYF
TRBJ2-2,.,TRBV5-1,CASSLGQTNTGELFF
TRBJ1-2,.,TRBV30,CAWSAHYNYGYTF
TRBJ2-1,TRBD2,TRBV19,CASSIGTSENEQFF
TRBJ2-7,TRBD1,TRBV2,CASSELPGQGVGSYEQYF
TRBJ1-1,TRBD1,TRBV27,CASSLFGTGGAGGTEAFF
TRBJ2-7,TRBD2,TRBV19,CASSIFAPGLAGPYEQYF
TRBJ1-4,TRBD1,TRBV11-3,CASSPGTGYGEKLFF
TRBJ2-7,TRBD2,TRBV28,CASSPGREDEQYF
TRBJ1-4,.,TRBV19,CASSGPGLPNEKLFF
TRBJ2-7,TRBD2,TRBV7-3,CASSFGTTNSDEQYF
TRBJ2-7,.,TRBV11-2,CASASVGSLYEQYF
TRBJ1-6,.,TRBV30,CAWGRGIFSPLHF
TRBJ1-5,.,TRBV5-4,CASSFGGDQPQHF
TRBJ1-4,TRBD1,TRBV18,CASSPGQGHEKLFF
TRBJ2-5,TRBD2,TRBV29-1,CSVVVAGVETQYF
TRBJ2-2,.,TRBV11-3,CASSLNPTKSNTGELFF
TRBJ1-1,.,TRBV9,CASRPTWGAMNTEAFF
TRBJ2-7,TRBD1,TRBV19,CASSGTGGGEQYF
TRBJ1-2,TRBD1,TRBV28,CASSFNRGKGNGYTF
TRBJ2-7,.,TRBV18,CASADITYEQYF
TRBJ2-7,TRBD1,TRBV13,CASSAPGTGGFYEQYF
TRBJ1-3,TRBD1,TRBV5-1,CASSFGTGSGNTIYF
TRBJ1-5,TRBD1,TRBV18,CASSPGTGGFQPQHF
TRBJ1-3,.,TRBV9,CASSVTPSNRFSGNTIYF
TRBJ2-3,TRBD2,TRBV7-9,CSSSMTSGRTDTQYF
TRBJ2-7,TRBD2,TRBV9,CANSIAGTRLYEQYF
TRBJ2-1,TRBD2,TRBV5-6,CASSFGTSEYNEQFF